One T cell receptor (beta chain) is described in this entry. Antigen: not known. One entry per CDR3 protein, called by TCRdb with MiXCR from the 5' RACE reads. Of roughly 120,000 distinct CDR3 sequences in the sample, 9% to 15% were seen once. Time point given: blood at routine non-recurrence follow-up after resection. From tumor, nontumor lung or frozen PBMC, whole RNA was taken unsorted for sequencing. These data belong to a study of spatial heterogeneity in lung cancer. In the study overall: When available, follow-up PBMC samples taken a median of roughly 2 years after resection were sequenced. In the raw reads, each unique TCR and UMI combination was present more than ten times on average. Whole-study results and caveats: Ubiquitous expanded tumor TCRs showed up in blood more at resection than follow-up.

V lost 7 bases and J lost 3, with 18 bases in between. This CDR3 has 15 amino acids. CDR1 is MDHEN, CDR2 SYDVKM, per germline. The chain carries TRBV28 and TRBJ1-1; D possibly corresponds to TRBD1 (5 bases). The clonotype comes from a male donor with early-stage non-small cell lung cancer. Here the sequenced sample was PBMCs, taken at follow-up. CDR3 sequence (DNA): TGTGCCAGCACCTACCATGGGGCTCGGGACACTGAAGCTTTCTTT. Protein product: CASTYHGARDTEAFF.